Sequencing of this T cell receptor beta chain was carried out in a study of blood T cells in healthy people across ages. The study's findings and limits: Calculation of diversity from one million T cells yielded estimates considered to be underestimates.

Combining a sample-barcoded 5' primer with a J-beta primer mix, a second PCR ran for roughly 7 to 12 cycles. Each CDR3 protein is one row after TCRdb ran MiXCR on the 5' RACE reads. The sample includes 780,000 or so distinct CDR3 sequences, roughly 56% of them seen just once. Concerning this clonotype itself: Its specificity is not known.

Caucasian, healthy and from Russia, the donors were aged between roughly 6 and 95. Drawn from each donor were 9 to 10 milliliters of peripheral blood. Total RNA, at least 6 micrograms per sample, was extracted from PBMCs. This CDR3 has 15 residues. V dropped 2 bases and J dropped 2 bases, with 10 bases sitting between them. Germline V gene lookup returns CDR1 SGHNT and CDR2 YYREEE (reference sequence). The TCR comes from a man in his forties or fifties in good health. The sample taken for sequencing was blood. The V gene is TRBV5-4, the J gene TRBJ2-2; no definite D call. CDR3 protein: CASSFQLLNTGELFF. The CDR3 DNA sequence: TGTGCCAGCAGCTTTCAGCTTCTTAACACCGGGGAGCTGTTTTTT.